These 8 T cell receptor beta chains were sequenced from one sample in a study of cytomegalovirus exposure and HLA in healthy donors. The PCR used 60 Vbeta and 13 Jbeta primers. Sequencing used immunoSEQ multiplex PCR; TCRdb keeps in-frame clones, though not all of them. Seen here are roughly 74,000 clones, over 70% observed once, and the top ten hold approximately 1.5%. Sequences were obtained from PBMCs. All receptors derive from a middle-aged man in good health and CMV-seronegative.

This chain uses TRBV2 with TRBJ2-7; 10 bases match TRBD2. This CDR3 contains 15 residues. V was pared by 7 bases and J by 6 bases, with 12 bases of the junction left unmatched. Germline CDR1 SNHLY, CDR2 FYNNEI. CDR3: CASTQGSSGSGEQYF. CDR3 DNA sequence: TGTGCCAGCACTCAAGGGTCTAGCGGGAGCGGCGAGCAGTACTTC.

The chain links TRBV4-1 to TRBJ1-1; D remains ambiguous. The CDR3 consists of 18 residues. Germline CDR1 is MGHRA and CDR2 is YSYEKL. V gave up 0 bases and J gave up 0 bases, with 17 bases separating them. The CDR3 protein is CASSQDGEGSGMNTEAFF. CDR3 coding DNA: TGCGCCAGCAGCCAAGATGGAGAGGGCTCGGGAATGAACACTGAAGCTTTCTTT.

The chain links TRBV19 to TRBJ2-3, with 7 bases matching TRBD2. The ends lost 8 bases at V and 4 bases at J; junction bases unmatched: 9. This CDR3 is 14 amino acids long. The germline V gene encodes CDR1 LNHDA and CDR2 SQIVND (reference sequence). The CDR3 sequence: CASQREGSADTQYF. In DNA, the CDR3 is TGTGCCAGTCAAAGGGAGGGGAGTGCAGATACGCAGTATTTT.

This sequence joins TRBV7-2 and TRBJ2-1; D unresolved. Trimming left V 8 bases short and J 3 bases short, with 8 bases between. Germline-derived CDR1 and CDR2 are SGHTA and FQGNSA. The CDR3 length is 12 residues. The CDR3: CASGEFYNEQFF. CDR3 in DNA: TGTGCCAGCGGAGAGTTCTACAATGAGCAGTTCTTC.

This clone was recorded only once. J is TRBJ1-3 and V is TRBV10-3; D is perhaps TRBD1 (6 bases). This CDR3 contains 17 residues. Trimming took 0 bases from V and 0 from J, leaving 12 bases between them. CDR1 is ENHRY, CDR2 SYGVKD, per germline. The CDR3 loop is CAISESPGHPSGNTIYF. In nucleotides, the CDR3 is TGTGCCATCAGTGAGTCGCCGGGACACCCCTCTGGAAACACCATATATTTT.

CDR3 protein: CASNSGSVYEQFF. The CDR3 bases are TGTGCCAGCAATAGCGGGAGTGTATATGAGCAGTTCTTC. The chain employs TRBV6-1 and TRBJ2-1, with 9 bases lining up with TRBD2. The germline V gene has CDR1 MNHNS and CDR2 SASEGT. This CDR3 has 13 residues. The J segment lost 8 bases and the V segment lost 7 bases, leaving 6 bases of the junction unmatched.

This chain joins TRBV4-1 and TRBJ2-7, with a tentative D call TRBD1 (5 bases). There are 14 residues in the CDR3. The germline CDR1 and CDR2 sequences are MGHRA and YSYEKL. Trimming pared 7 bases from V and 2 bases from J, leaving 15 bases between. This CDR3 is CASTQGAGPYEQYF. CDR3 DNA sequence: TGCGCCAGCACTCAAGGGGCAGGTCCCTACGAGCAGTACTTC.

This chain connects TRBV28 to TRBJ2-2, with TRBD1 matching 8 bases. V lost 7 bases to trimming and J lost 6 bases; unmatched junction nucleotides: 10. Per the germline V gene, CDR1 is MDHEN and CDR2 is SYDVKM. The CDR3 contains 15 residues. Written as DNA, the CDR3 is TGTGCCAGCAAGGGGGCAGGGGGCGCGGCCGGGGAGCTGTTTTTT. Amino acids: CASKGAGGAAGELFF.